The next 21 T cell receptor beta chains were all read from a single sample in a study of cytotoxic CD8 clonotypes in ibrutinib-treated CLL. Data came from immunoSEQ multiplex PCR; TCRdb stores just in-frame clones and leaves some out. The sample holds under 40,000 clones, approximately 48% seen once. Sequencing used PBMCs, obtained before ibrutinib treatment. These receptors all stem from a human donor with chronic lymphocytic leukemia.

In DNA form, the CDR3 reads TGTGCCAGCAGTGGTCAGGGTTACGGCTACACCTTC. Amino acid sequence: CASSGQGYGYTF. The V and J genes are TRBV6-1 and TRBJ1-2; TRBD1 might be the D (5 bases). V was pared by 4 bases and J by 8 bases, with 11 bases between. Germline V gene sequence: CDR1 MNHNS, CDR2 SASEGT. The CDR3 length is 12 residues.

CDR3 sequence: CASYRVSVETQYF. The CDR3 DNA is TGTGCCAGTTACAGGGTGTCTGTAGAGACCCAGTACTTC. The chain uses TRBV2 and TRBJ2-5; D possibly corresponds to TRBD1 (6 bases). The CDR3 has 13 residues. Germline V CDR1 and CDR2: SNHLY, FYNNEI. V shed 9 bases and J shed 4 bases, with 15 bases lying between them.

This chain uses TRBV5-1 with TRBJ2-5; TRBD1 might be the D (7 bases). The CDR3 length is 15 residues. V was trimmed by 0 bases and J by 3 bases, leaving 12 bases between them. The germline V gene encodes CDR1 SGHRS and CDR2 YFSETQ. The CDR3 DNA reads as TGCGCCAGCAGCTTGGTGGGCAGGGGGGAAGAGACCCAGTACTTC. It yields the protein CASSLVGRGEETQYF.

This clone appeared a few times. The V and J genes are TRBV5-8 and TRBJ2-7, with D unresolved. The germline V and J ends were trimmed by 0 bases and 5 bases, with 12 bases remaining between them. The CDR3 length is 14 residues. Germline V gives CDR1 SGHTS, CDR2 YDEGEE. DNA for the CDR3: TGTGCCAGCAGCTTGGGAACAGATTTGGACGAGCAGTACTTC. It is translated as CASSLGTDLDEQYF.

A few counts support this clone. Here the CDR3 DNA reads TGTGCCAGCAGTGTTCTAGGGGGGAATGAGCAGTTCTTC. This codes for CASSVLGGNEQFF. The V and J genes are TRBV6-4 and TRBJ2-1; possibly TRBD1 or TRBD2 for D (6 bases each). The ends were cut back, 4 bases at V and 7 bases at J, with 11 bases in the middle. This CDR3 spans 13 amino acids. Germline CDR1 is MRHNA and CDR2 is SNTAGT.

With respect to this clone: Other DNA sequences from this sample encode an identical CDR3 as well. The chain is built from TRBV5-6 and TRBJ2-2; D is unclear. V dropped 0 bases and J dropped 1 base, with 7 bases sitting between them. The germline CDR1 and CDR2 sequences are SGHDT and YYEEEE. The CDR3 is made up of 15 amino acids. CDR3: CASSLATVNTGELFF. As DNA, the CDR3 is TGTGCCAGCAGCTTGGCCACGGTGAACACCGGGGAGCTGTTTTTT.

This clone was observed a single time. The gene calls are TRBV5-5 and TRBJ1-1, with D possibly TRBD1 on 5 matching bases. The germline V gene has CDR1 SGHKS and CDR2 YYEKEE (reference sequence). The CDR3 sequence is 11 residues long. The V end was cut by 4 bases, the J end by 5 bases, with 6 bases between. The CDR3 nucleotides read TGTGCCAGCAGCCGGGGGACTGAAGCTTTCTTT. It codes for CASSRGTEAFF.

This sequence joins TRBV5-6 and TRBJ2-7; no clear D gene. CDR3 size: 12 residues. Germline CDR1 is SGHDT and CDR2 is YYEEEE. V was shortened by 0 bases and J by 6 bases, with 7 bases between the two germline ends. The CDR3 coding sequence is TGTGCCAGCAGCTTGGGCCCGGCCGAGCAGTACTTC. Its protein is CASSLGPAEQYF.

J is TRBJ2-3 and V is TRBV6-4; TRBD2 agrees at 9 bases. Germline values: CDR1 MRHNA, CDR2 SNTAGT. This CDR3 is built from 13 residues. Trimming cost V 7 bases and J 4 bases; bases outside gene matches: 3. The CDR3 nucleotides are TGTGCCAGCAAGGCTAGCGGGGCAGATACGCAGTATTTT. Translation: CASKASGADTQYF.

The chain recombines TRBV19 with TRBJ1-5; 7 bases are shared with TRBD1. Germline V gives CDR1 LNHDA, CDR2 SQIVND (reference sequence). CDR3 length equals 15 residues. J was trimmed by 7 bases and V by 6 bases; bases with no gene match: 12. Here the CDR3 DNA reads TGTGCCAGTAGACGGACGGAACAGGGGAGGCAGCCCCAGCATTTT. It encodes CASRRTEQGRQPQHF. Looking up the rest from reference TRBV19 and TRBJ1-5 gives the full variable domain: DGGITQSPKYLFRKEGQNVTLSCEQNLNHDAMYWYRQDPGQGLRLIYYSQIVNDFQKGDIAEGYSVSREKKESFPLTVTSAQKNPTAFYLCASRRTEQGRQPQHFGDGTRLSIL.

This chain connects TRBV10-3 to TRBJ1-5; D remains ambiguous. Germline CDR1 is ENHRY and CDR2 is SYGVKD. V was pared by 6 bases and J by 0 bases, with 12 bases between. The CDR3 is 15 amino acids. CDR3 bases: TGTGCCATCAGCCGAACAAGAGATAGCAATCAGCCCCAGCATTTT. Its translation: CAISRTRDSNQPQHF.

This rearrangement joins TRBV27 to TRBJ2-3; D is undetermined. Germline loops: CDR1 MNHEY, CDR2 SMNVEV (reference sequence). The ends were cut back, 0 bases at V and 0 bases at J, with 13 bases in the middle. The length of the CDR3 is 17 residues. In DNA, the CDR3 is TGTGCCAGCAGTTTATCGGCCCTACCTATTAGCACAGATACGCAGTATTTT. This codes for CASSLSALPISTDTQYF.

This chain uses TRBV28 with TRBJ2-1; TRBD1 matches 9 bases. J lost 3 bases, V lost 10 bases, and 7 bases had no gene match. The CDR3 has 14 amino acids. The germline V gene encodes CDR1 MDHEN and CDR2 SYDVKM. The CDR3 sequence: CAITPGQGYNEQFF. In nucleotides, the CDR3 is TGTGCCATCACTCCGGGACAGGGCTACAATGAGCAGTTCTTC.

The V call is TRBV13, the J call TRBJ2-7; D could derive from TRBD1 or TRBD2 (6 bases each). Germline-derived CDR1 and CDR2 are PRHDT and FYEKMQ (reference sequence). This CDR3 is built from 14 residues. V lost 3 bases and J 4 bases, leaving 13 bases between the germline ends. The CDR3 nucleotides read TGTGCCAGCAGCTTTTTCGGGGGCTCGTACGAGCAGTACTTC. Translated, it gives CASSFFGGSYEQYF.

This clone was counted between two and nine times. The CDR3 protein is CASSVGQNYGYTF. The CDR3 region has the DNA TGCGCCAGCAGCGTGGGACAGAACTATGGCTACACCTTC. This chain connects TRBV4-1 to TRBJ1-2, with 7 bases identical to TRBD1. Germline V gene sequence: CDR1 MGHRA, CDR2 YSYEKL. The junction had 2 bases not matched to a gene; V was cut back by 5 bases and J by 2 bases. The CDR3 has 13 amino acids.

The rearrangement joins TRBV7-8 to TRBJ1-3; no reliable D call. CDR1 and CDR2 from the germline V gene are SGHVS and FQNEAQ. Trimming took 5 bases from V and 4 from J, leaving 15 bases between them. This CDR3 contains 15 residues. CDR3 amino acids: CASSQGRVSGNTIYF. The CDR3 coding sequence is TGTGCCAGCAGCCAAGGTCGAGTGTCCGGAAACACCATATATTTT.

This clone was detected a few times. For the CDR3, the DNA is TGTGCCAGCAGCTTGGACGTCCAAACCTACGAGCAGTACTTC. Amino acids: CASSLDVQTYEQYF. V is TRBV5-4 and J is TRBJ2-7; no definite D call. Trimming removed 0 bases at V and 2 bases at J, with 9 bases between. CDR1 is SGHNT and CDR2 is YYREEE in the germline V gene (reference sequence). The length of the CDR3 is 14 residues. Full variable domain (outside the CDR3, taken from reference TRBV5-4 and TRBJ2-7): ETGVTQSPTHLIKTRGQQVTLRCSSQSGHNTVSWYQQALGQGPQFIFQYYREEENGRGNFPPRFSGLQFPNYSSELNVNALELDDSALYLCASSLDVQTYEQYFGPGTRLTVT.

This clone was found a few times. The rearrangement joins TRBV2 to TRBJ2-7; D uncertain. The CDR3 loop spans 11 amino acids. Between the trimmed V and J ends, which lost 6 bases and 4 bases, there was a span of 7 bases. Germline CDR1 is SNHLY and CDR2 is FYNNEI. The DNA of the CDR3 is TGTGCCAGCAGGAATACATACGAGCAGTACTTC. It is translated as CASRNTYEQYF.

This chain uses TRBV20-1 with TRBJ2-4, with D uncertain. Germline CDR1 and CDR2: DFQATT and SNEGSKA (reference sequence). This CDR3 contains 10 residues. Trimming left V 6 bases short and J 10 bases short, with 10 bases between. Written as DNA, the CDR3 is TGCAGTGCCCGTACGTCGATTCAGTACTTC. Translating it yields CSARTSIQYF.

This chain links TRBV6-5 with TRBJ2-7, with D maybe TRBD2 (5 bases). The CDR3 length is 14 residues. Germline CDR1 reads MNHEY; CDR2 reads SVGAGI. With 2 bases removed from V and 4 bases from J, the gap between germline ends came to 12 bases. The CDR3 protein is CASSYEGVRYEQYF. The CDR3 DNA sequence: TGTGCCAGCAGTTACGAGGGAGTTCGGTACGAGCAGTACTTC.

The chain employs TRBV29-1 and TRBJ1-2; 9 nucleotides align to TRBD1. Germline trimming cut 7 bases from V and 7 bases from J; bases unmatched to any gene: 7. Germline-derived CDR1 and CDR2 are SQVTM and ANQGSEA. The CDR3 covers 12 residues. The chain's CDR3 is CSAGGQGGGYTF. The DNA for the CDR3 is TGCAGCGCCGGGGGACAGGGCGGTGGCTACACCTTC.